Included here is one T cell receptor (beta chain) sequence, with context. This specimen comes from a study of blood T cell repertoires in COVID-19. The repertoire was sequenced with immunoSEQ multiplex PCR; TCRdb's copy has only in-frame clones and lacks some. The sample records 150,000 to 200,000 clones, roughly 80% being singletons. Germline lookup yields CDR1 LNHDA and CDR2 SQIVND (reference sequence). V lost 3 bases and J lost 0; bases outside the gene matches: 10. CDR3 length: 17 residues. The V gene is TRBV19, the J gene TRBJ2-7, with 8 bases fitting TRBD1. Specimen: peripheral blood. This sequence originates from a woman over 75 with acute or convalescent COVID-19. CDR3 residues: CASSISGRTGSSYEQYF. The CDR3 nucleotides are TGTGCCAGTAGTATCTCAGGTAGGACAGGGAGCTCCTACGAGCAGTACTTC. Drawing the rest from reference TRBV19 and TRBJ2-7, the complete variable domain is DGGITQSPKYLFRKEGQNVTLSCEQNLNHDAMYWYRQDPGQGLRLIYYSQIVNDFQKGDIAEGYSVSREKKESFPLTVTSAQKNPTAFYLCASSISGRTGSSYEQYFGPGTRLTVT.